The 22 T cell receptor beta chains in this list originate from one sample, sequenced in a study of T cells after yellow fever vaccination. Using its own MiXCR run on the 5' RACE reads, TCRdb lists one record per CDR3 protein. The sample records approximately 150,000 distinct CDR3 sequences, more than 6% being singletons. The specimen comprised CD4+ T cells sorted from PBMCs, sampled 5 days after the yellow fever booster vaccination. Receptor source: a man between 25 and 39 years old who received the YFV17D yellow fever vaccine.

This clonotype appeared a few times. V usage is TRBV7-6 and J usage is TRBJ2-5; perhaps TRBD1 as D (5 bases). The CDR3 is 13 amino acids. CDR1 SGHVS and CDR2 FNYEAQ come from the germline V gene. V lost 4 bases and J 5 bases, leaving 11 bases between the germline ends. The CDR3 loop is CASSSDIWETQYF. For the CDR3, the DNA is TGTGCCAGCAGCTCGGACATATGGGAGACCCAGTACTTC.

This clonotype has at least ten counts. V and J are TRBV20-1 and TRBJ1-1; no clear D. Germline CDR1 is DFQATT and CDR2 is SNEGSKA (reference sequence). This CDR3 has 13 amino acids. Trimming stripped 8 bases from V and 3 bases from J, with 16 bases between. CDR3 region: CSPMGSSYTEAFF. Here the CDR3 DNA reads TGCAGTCCTATGGGCAGCTCCTACACTGAAGCTTTCTTT.

This rearrangement joins TRBV7-8 to TRBJ2-2; no clear D gene. The CDR3 length is 12 residues. Germline V gives CDR1 SGHVS, CDR2 FQNEAQ. V was clipped by 4 bases and J by 13 bases, with 13 bases between them. The CDR3 nucleotides are TGTGCCAGCAGCTCGCCTTTAGGTGTGCTGTTTTTT. The encoded protein is CASSSPLGVLFF.

This clonotype has ten or more counts. J is TRBJ2-1 and V is TRBV28; 7 bases are shared with TRBD2. The CDR3 is made up of 16 amino acids. The ends lost 8 bases at V and 4 bases at J; junction bases unmatched: 14. The germline V gene has CDR1 MDHEN and CDR2 SYDVKM. CDR3: CASVTSGGSRYNEQFF. The CDR3 nucleotides are TGTGCCAGCGTTACCTCGGGCGGGAGTAGGTACAATGAGCAGTTCTTC. Complete variable domain (other parts from reference TRBV28 and TRBJ2-1): DVKVTQSSRYLVKRTGEKVFLECVQDMDHENMFWYRQDPGLGLRLIYFSYDVKMKEKGDIPEGYSVSREKKERFSLILESASTNQTSMYLCASVTSGGSRYNEQFFGPGTRLTVL.

This clonotype has a handful of counts. Written as DNA, the CDR3 is TGTGCCAGCAGCCAAGTGAGCCAGGGGCGACAAGAGACCCAGTACTTC. Protein sequence: CASSQVSQGRQETQYF. J is TRBJ2-5 and V is TRBV4-2; D is perhaps TRBD1 (6 bases). CDR3 length equals 16 residues. CDR1 and CDR2 from the germline V gene are LGHNA and YNFKEQ. With 1 base removed from V and 2 bases from J, the gap between germline ends came to 14 bases.

This clonotype was found many times. This chain joins TRBV20-1 and TRBJ2-5; 10 nucleotides line up with TRBD1. This CDR3 spans 15 amino acids. Germline-derived CDR1 and CDR2 are DFQATT and SNEGSKA (reference sequence). V gave up 6 bases and J gave up 3 bases; unmatched junction bases: 10. CDR3: CSAIDRGRAKETQYF. DNA for the CDR3: TGCAGTGCCATTGACAGGGGGCGAGCGAAAGAGACCCAGTACTTC.

In its sample, this clonotype was seen many times. The V and J genes are TRBV5-1 and TRBJ2-7, with TRBD2 matching 9 bases. CDR3 size: 14 residues. The V gene's germline CDR1 is SGHRS and CDR2 YFSETQ. V shed 4 bases and J 3 bases; nucleotides not matched to a gene: 5. DNA of the CDR3: TGCGCCAGCAGCCCAGGGACTAGCTTCTACGAGCAGTACTTC. This gives the protein CASSPGTSFYEQYF.

This clonotype was seen ten or more times. The rearrangement joins TRBV6-2 or TRBV6-3 to TRBJ2-3, with 10 bases lining up with TRBD2. The CDR3 loop spans 17 amino acids. J lost 3 bases, V lost 4 bases, and 10 bases had no gene match. Looked up from germline, CDR1 is MNHEY and CDR2 is SVGEGT. CDR3 nucleotides: TGTGCCAGCAGTTTCCAGAGAGCGGGAGGGACTACAGATACGCAGTATTTT. As protein: CASSFQRAGGTTDTQYF.

There are many counts of this clonotype. The chain combines TRBV2 with TRBJ2-1; 9 nucleotides agree with TRBD2. Germline V gene data show CDR1 as SNHLY and CDR2 as FYNNEI. With 6 bases clipped from V and 2 bases from J, the junction kept 5 bases outside the gene matches. The CDR3 sequence is 15 residues long. CDR3 loop: CASRPREGTYNEQFF. The DNA for the CDR3 is TGTGCCAGCAGACCGCGGGAGGGCACCTACAATGAGCAGTTCTTC.

This clonotype was observed many times. The V and J genes are TRBV5-4 and TRBJ2-7; D is undetermined. Trimming pared 2 bases from V and 3 bases from J, leaving 12 bases between. Looked up from germline, CDR1 is SGHNT and CDR2 is YYREEE (reference sequence). This CDR3 is built from 14 residues. CDR3 loop: CASSLGLGGYEQYF. In DNA, the CDR3 is TGTGCCAGCAGCTTAGGCCTAGGTGGCTACGAGCAGTACTTC.

The table lists this clonotype with many counts. This chain connects TRBV3-1 to TRBJ2-6; the D gene is possibly TRBD1 (5 bases). CDR3 length: 16 amino acids. V shed 1 base and J shed 2 bases, with 9 bases lying between them. Germline V gene sequence: CDR1 LGHDT, CDR2 YNNKEL (reference sequence). The CDR3 sequence: CASSQGPDTGANVLTF. Here the CDR3 DNA reads TGTGCCAGCAGCCAAGGGCCGGACACTGGGGCCAACGTCCTGACTTTC.

In its sample, this clonotype was seen many times. J is TRBJ2-5 and V is TRBV5-1; 8 bases align to TRBD2. The CDR3 is 14 residues long. CDR1 and CDR2 (germline): SGHRS, YFSETQ. J was trimmed by 2 bases and V by 2 bases; bases with no gene match: 2. Here the CDR3 reads CASSFTSGQETQYF. CDR3 DNA: TGCGCCAGCAGCTTTACTAGCGGACAAGAGACCCAGTACTTC.

The V call is TRBV18, the J call TRBJ1-5; unclear D gene. Germline V lookup: CDR1 KGHSH, CDR2 LQKENI. The length of the CDR3 is 13 residues. V was trimmed by 3 bases and J by 7 bases, leaving 10 bases between them. The CDR3 coding sequence is TGTGCCAGCTCACCTAAGGACCGGCAGCCCCAGCATTTT. This encodes CASSPKDRQPQHF.

CDR3 region: CASSLGTGTRYEQYF. DNA for the CDR3: TGTGCCAGCAGTTTAGGGACAGGAACCCGCTACGAGCAGTACTTC. This chain joins TRBV12-3 or TRBV12-4 and TRBJ2-7; the match to TRBD1 covers 7 bases. Trimming took 1 base from V and 3 from J; bases not matched to a gene: 6. The CDR3 covers 15 residues.

This clonotype was observed a few times. The chain is built from TRBV19 and TRBJ2-1, with a tentative D call TRBD1 (6 bases). The CDR3 has 17 residues. Trimming left V 4 bases short and J 0 bases short, with 16 bases between. Germline CDR1 is LNHDA and CDR2 is SQIVND (reference sequence). This CDR3 reads CASSTRDNLNSYNEQFF. The CDR3 nucleotides are TGTGCCAGTAGTACCCGGGACAACCTAAACTCCTACAATGAGCAGTTCTTC.

This clonotype was seen ten or more times. The gene calls are TRBV5-5 and TRBJ1-1; 7 nucleotides agree with TRBD1. This CDR3 has 15 amino acids. CDR1 is SGHKS and CDR2 is YYEKEE in the germline V gene (reference sequence). Trimming removed 4 bases from V and 1 base from J; junction bases left unmatched: 7. CDR3 residues: CASSANRGGNTEAFF. The CDR3 bases are TGTGCCAGCAGCGCGAACAGGGGTGGGAACACTGAAGCTTTCTTT.

This clonotype was seen many times. The chain recombines TRBV20-1 with TRBJ2-1; D not resolved. Deletions cut 0 bases from V and 8 bases from J, with 8 bases between. The CDR3 loop spans 12 amino acids. Germline CDR1 DFQATT, CDR2 SNEGSKA (reference sequence). The CDR3 loop reads CSARDPAYEQFF. The CDR3 DNA sequence: TGCAGTGCTAGAGATCCGGCGTATGAGCAGTTCTTC.

This clonotype was seen repeatedly, ten times or more. The V and J genes are TRBV5-1 and TRBJ2-3, with a tentative D call TRBD1 (6 bases). The CDR3 extends over 14 amino acids. Germline lookup yields CDR1 SGHRS and CDR2 YFSETQ. V was pared by 1 base and J by 1 base, with 7 bases between. The CDR3 DNA sequence: TGCGCCAGCAGCTTGTCAGGGGGCACAGATACGCAGTATTTT. Amino acids: CASSLSGGTDTQYF.

This clonotype was seen ten or more times. V and J are TRBV29-1 and TRBJ2-3; 11 positions match TRBD2. CDR1 is SQVTM, CDR2 ANQGSEA, per germline. The CDR3 loop spans 17 amino acids. Trimming cost V 7 bases and J 2 bases; bases outside gene matches: 14. CDR3 coding DNA: TGCAGCGCTGTACCGGGACTAGCGGCCGGGTACACAGATACGCAGTATTTT. Amino acids: CSAVPGLAAGYTDTQYF.

This clonotype has a count of ten or more. V and J are TRBV7-2 and TRBJ1-1; D call uncertain. CDR1 is SGHTA and CDR2 is FQGNSA in the germline V gene. The CDR3 runs 13 residues. V was shortened by 6 bases and J by 1 base, with 9 bases between the two germline ends. Here the CDR3 DNA reads TGTGCCAGCAGACCAACTCCGAACACTGAAGCTTTCTTT. Protein sequence: CASRPTPNTEAFF.

This clonotype was found many times. At one boundary the junction diverges from the germline segment, which might be a read error. The chain has TRBV7-7 and TRBJ2-5; 8 bases are a match to TRBD1. This CDR3 region has 15 residues. Per the germline V gene, CDR1 is SSHAT and CDR2 is FNYEAQ (reference sequence). The CDR3 nucleotides read TGTGCTAGCAGCAGGGGGCCCTTACAGTTAGAGACCCAGTACTTC. Its translation is CASSRGPLQLETQYF. Based on the CDR3 plus reference TRBV7-7 and TRBJ2-5, the full variable domain is GAGVSQSPRYKVTKRGQDVTLRCDPISSHATLYWYQQALGQGPEFLTYFNYEAQPDKSGLPSDRFSAERPEGSISTLTIQRTEQRDSAMYRCASSRGPLQLETQYFGPGTRLLVL.

This clonotype was picked up many times. The V gene is TRBV5-1, the J gene TRBJ2-5; 9 bases are a match to TRBD2. J was trimmed by 5 bases and V by 5 bases; bases with no gene match: 10. CDR3 size: 15 residues. Germline values: CDR1 SGHRS, CDR2 YFSETQ. The CDR3 loop is CASSDRGRAGETQYF. Here the CDR3 DNA reads TGCGCCAGCAGTGATCGCGGGAGGGCCGGGGAGACCCAGTACTTC. Filled out from reference TRBV5-1 and TRBJ2-5, the complete variable domain reads KAGVTQTPRYLIKTRGQQVTLSCSPISGHRSVSWYQQTPGQGLQFLFEYFSETQRNKGNFPGRFSGRQFSNSRSEMNVSTLELGDSALYLCASSDRGRAGETQYFGPGTRLLVL.